This TCR beta chain originates from a study of cytomegalovirus exposure and HLA in healthy donors (dated by TCRdb to about 2017). With respect to the entire study: In an earlier analysis of several hundred of the donors, 276 Gb of sequence data and approximately 100 million unique TCR beta sequences from 150 million to 200 million T cells were reported. An early release that covered more than 550 HLA-typed donors contained approximately 290 gigabases of sequencing data and 80 million or so unique TCR sequences. The genetic ancestry cluster associated with self-reported Caucasian donors included over 80% of the roughly 400 genotyped donors. The study was designed to test whether signatures of past pathogen exposure could be identified by cataloging public T cell receptors. The study used immunosequencing to profile the T cell repertoires of several hundred subjects and linked those repertoires to cytomegalovirus serostatus. Besides the first cohort of hundreds of subjects, a separate validation cohort made up of about 120 different subjects was used. To predict cytomegalovirus infection status, the study combined high-throughput TCR immunosequencing, statistical association of individual TCRs with disease status, and machine learning. A later analysis re-analyzed previously published TCR beta repertoires from roughly 600 donors and added high-resolution HLA genotyping to study TCR occurrence patterns. The later analysis used no new phenotypic data to find candidate immune exposures, relying instead on TCR beta sequences and their occurrence across donors. In an earlier analysis of 500 to 650 of the donors, high-throughput TCR beta sequencing was used to judge whether each TCR beta V gene segment behaved as functional or pseudogenic. Donor age, sex, ethnicity and CMV serostatus were collected together with the repertoire data. In a later genetic analysis, genome-wide SNP genotypes for 398 of the 666 donors were used, and that subset was treated as a discovery cohort. Every discovery cohort repertoire had been produced on one sequencing platform. HLA typing covered class I and class II loci at four-digit resolution. The number of donors typed differed by locus, with 629-630 for A, B, C, DRB1 and DQB1, roughly 520 for DQA1, approximately 570 for DPA1, and approximately 470 for DPB1. About five DR-DQ haplotypes were handled as single units for association and clustering, since linkage in the cohort was strong. On average, around 240,000 unique TCR beta nucleotide sequences were sequenced per donor among more than 350 genotyped donors of the cohort, with 15% to 20% of those sequences being non-productive.

In regard to this clone: The antigen it binds to is not known. The record has no base qualities; no much larger clone is one base away.

The cohort consisted of 600 or so healthy bone marrow donors. At the time of sampling, every cohort member was nominally healthy, though immune exposures that went unrecorded were likely present. The donor was CMV seropositive and was included in the group of 250 to 350 seropositive cohort members. Each donor provided a peripheral blood sample, and peripheral blood mononuclear cells were used for TCR beta sequencing. The Qiagen DNeasy Blood Extraction Kit was used to extract genomic DNA from the blood cell samples. The library relied on the immunoSEQ multiplex PCR assay. For the multiplex PCR, a mixture combining 60 forward primers for TCR Vbeta segments and 13 reverse primers for TCR Jbeta segments was used. A multiplex PCR assay on genomic DNA amplified the CDR3 region of rearranged TCR beta genes. The Illumina HiSeq System was used to sequence the amplified TCR beta libraries as 87-base-pair reads. Concerning the study's data processing: In a later analysis, 70 million to 95 million unique TCR beta chains were counted across the 690 or so repertoires, and roughly 11 million of these chains were shared by at least two donors. To remove PCR and sequencing errors, raw reads were error-corrected and collapsed into unique sequences using a nearest-neighbor algorithm that merged closely related sequences. Alignment of CDR3 sequences to IMGT reference sequences was used to assign V, D and J gene segments. For a sequence to be retained, at least a six-nucleotide match to both a V gene segment and a J gene segment was required. Rearrangements were classified as productive when the CDR3 lacked stop codons and remained in frame with V and J, and all other rearrangements were classified as non-productive. CDR3 was defined by IMGT convention, running from the second conserved V-encoded cysteine to the conserved J-encoded phenylalanine. The earlier analysis of around 640 of the donors excluded sequences that lacked an unambiguous match to a single V gene segment. In an earlier analysis of approximately 590 of the donors, a V segment was called functional when productive rearrangements were above 56.7%, and segregating when the standard deviation between donors exceeded 5%. A statistical classification framework was built for diagnosing cytomegalovirus status from the catalog of TCR beta chain sequences. V and J gene assignment, in a later analysis, came from comparing TCR nucleotide sequences with IMGT/GENE-DB human TR gene sequences. In a later analysis, CDR3 sequences and most-parsimonious VDJ recombination scenarios were assigned using the TCRdist pipeline. In a later analysis, each TCR beta chain was defined by its CDR3 amino acid sequence together with its V-gene family, and reads without a unique V-gene family were excluded. A later analysis removed over 500 highly shared, low-generation-probability nucleotide sequences to deal with suspected cross-contamination and a sequencing artifact. For each public chain, a later analysis derived a clonal expansion index from normalized ranks of inferred template counts within each repertoire. In a later analysis, generation probabilities were computed with a VDJ recombination model fitted to out-of-frame rearrangements, and the resulting probabilities were checked against IGoR. In a later analysis, TCR-TCR, TCR-HLA and TCR-CMV co-occurrence was scored with hypergeometric tests, and a repertoire-size bias correction was applied to TCR pairs. In a later analysis, false discovery rates were estimated by permuting HLA or CMV assignments 20 times. A later analysis grouped co-occurring TCRs with DBSCAN, adding TCRdist sequence similarity when clustering within HLA-allele-positive subsets. Repertoires with fewer than 30,000 or more than 120,000 public chains, plus five repertoires with anomalous nucleotide sharing, were excluded from co-occurrence clustering. The clones in this table, taken by TCRdb from immuneACCESS, are in-frame only. Not every clone is retained; where verified, under half of the shortfall comes from an unresolved V gene, and the cause of the rest is unknown. The DNA was the basis for D and trimming; V, J and clone size are from that table. The sample table holds some 180,000 clones, of which around 80% were seen once. The top ten hold 1.2% to 1.5% of the sample.

Results and caveats for the whole study, not just this receptor: At a false discovery rate of 0.05, a later analysis linked roughly 17,000 TCR beta sequences to specific HLA alleles. Immune exposure information for the cohort was limited to CMV serostatus. In both the original and validation cohorts, the classifier was reported to diagnose cytomegalovirus status with high specificity and sensitivity. The study listed 164 TCR beta chains as associated with cytomegalovirus. According to the authors, the approach could potentially be generalized to other disease states and immunological phenotypes. Because HLA typing was missing for some donors at each locus, association tests included only the typed subset. The sequencing pipeline was judged likely to have produced a cluster of highly shared sequence variants as a technical artifact. Across donors, most TCR sequences were observed very rarely, whereas some public TCRs were present in many individuals. A later genetic analysis associated a missense DCLRE1C variant with V-gene and J-gene trimming of TCR beta chains, and an independent cohort replicated the association. The cohort was sequenced for TCR beta chains only, and without alpha or paired-chain data the features that could be detected were limited. A later genetic analysis reported fewer N-insertions in productive TCRs among donors in an Asian-associated ancestry cluster than the roughly 620-donor mean. Correlated functional status among segregating V segments might reflect linkage disequilibrium, but an unknown experimental factor could not be ruled out. In vitro tests confirmed that a few of the cytomegalovirus-associated TCR beta chains recognize cytomegalovirus antigens. Presence/absence analyses assumed roughly uniform sequencing depth across donors, an assumption that may not hold. Assigning TCR associations to individual alleles was difficult when HLA alleles, especially DR and DQ, strongly co-occurred. In an earlier analysis of fewer than 700 of the donors, most TCR beta V segments appeared in productive rearrangements about 87% or about 30% of the time, broadly matching IMGT annotations. A further reported finding was that TCR beta sequences accurately predicted the HLA-A and HLA-B alleles for most subjects in the first cohort. Some IMGT-functional V segments, including TRBV6-2 and TRBV6-3, could not be distinguished by the 87-base-pair reads and were therefore excluded. According to a later analysis, most CMV-associated TCR beta chains appeared to be HLA-restricted, and the HLA associations seemed to be driven largely by CMV exposure. Because counts were too low, seventeen rarely observed V segments, including chromosome 9 orphons, were left out of the earlier analysis of 587 of the donors. Compared with equally common non-associated chains, HLA-associated TCR beta chains in a later analysis were more clonally expanded and had lower generation probabilities. In a later analysis, the rate of TCR association differed among HLA loci, with DRB1 alleles having the most associated TCRs and HLA-C alleles having the fewest. In a later analysis, several top co-occurrence clusters were reported to appear linked to parvovirus B19, influenza, CMV and Epstein-Barr virus.

Via the germline V gene, CDR1 is KGHSH and CDR2 LQKENI. V has 3 bases trimmed and J has 0 bases trimmed; junction bases matching no gene number 15. The CDR3 starts with the cysteine, ends with the phenylalanine, and has 19 residues. The entry retains the CDR3 DNA only, 57 bases that are in frame from base 1. The TCR sequence derives from a girl under 18 in good health and CMV-seropositive. The source material was PBMCs. The V gene is TRBV18 and the J gene is TRBJ2-3, with 7 junctional bases fitting TRBD2. The nucleotide sequence reads TGTGCCAGCTCACCCAATAGAGGGCTAGCGGCTATCAGCACAGATACGCAGTATTTT. It translates as CASSPNRGLAAISTDTQYF.